Below, 26 T cell receptor beta chains from the same sample are listed, as sequenced in a study of T cells in Graves' hyperthyroidism and ophthalmopathy. Researchers amplified the TCR beta CDR3 regions from RNA transcripts. An initial round of RT-PCR targeting the TCR CDR3 relied on the HTBI primer set. TCRdb passed the multiplex PCR reads through MiXCR, listing each CDR3 protein once. In the table there are 300,000 to 450,000 distinct CDR3 sequences, roughly 14% of which are singletons. The sample was blood. These receptors were taken from a man aged 30 to 39 with Graves' hyperthyroidism that later progressed to Graves' ophthalmopathy.

This clonotype was counted only a few times. The chain uses TRBV30 and TRBJ2-5; 9 nucleotides agree with TRBD2. V gave up 2 bases and J gave up 1 base; unmatched junction bases: 5. The germline V gene has CDR1 GTSNPN and CDR2 SVGIG (reference sequence). The CDR3 runs to 15 residues. CDR3 DNA sequence: TGTGCCTGGAGTTTTAGCGGGGGCTCCCAAGAGACCCAGTACTTC. Encoded protein: CAWSFSGGSQETQYF.

This clonotype was observed many times. The gene calls are TRBV10-3 and TRBJ1-6; 8 nucleotides match TRBD1. V lost 0 bases to trimming and J lost 7 bases; unmatched junction nucleotides: 8. CDR1 and CDR2 from the germline V gene are ENHRY and SYGVKD. The CDR3 contains 17 residues. The CDR3 here is CAISESILGTGNSPLHF. The CDR3 DNA follows: TGTGCCATCAGTGAGTCGATTCTCGGGACAGGCAATTCACCCCTCCACTTT.

This clonotype was recorded many times. This rearrangement joins TRBV6-5 to TRBJ2-3; possibly TRBD2 for D (5 bases). CDR1 MNHEY and CDR2 SVGAGI come from the germline V gene. The germline V and J ends were trimmed by 2 bases and 7 bases, with 13 bases remaining between them. There are 14 residues in the CDR3. CDR3 in amino acids: CASSYPGGLHTQYF. CDR3 DNA: TGTGCCAGCAGTTACCCGGGCGGGCTGCATACGCAGTATTTT.

This chain joins TRBV10-1 and TRBJ2-5; TRBD1 aligns across 10 bases. CDR1 is WNHNN and CDR2 is SYGVQD in the germline V gene (reference sequence). This CDR3 region has 15 residues. Trimming cost V 6 bases and J 4 bases; bases outside gene matches: 8. Here the CDR3 DNA reads TGCGCCAGCAGCGACGGGACAGGGGCTGGAGAGACCCAGTACTTC. Protein sequence: CASSDGTGAGETQYF.

The chain carries TRBV10-3 and TRBJ1-1; D is unresolved. This CDR3 comprises 15 residues. Per germline, CDR1 ENHRY and CDR2 SYGVKD. V lost 3 bases and J lost 4, with 15 bases in between. The CDR3 sequence is CAISDSWGKRTEAFF. The CDR3 coding sequence is TGTGCCATCAGTGACAGTTGGGGTAAACGCACTGAAGCTTTCTTT.

The chain recombines TRBV12-5 with TRBJ2-1; weak D call: TRBD2 (7 bases). The V end was cut by 1 base, the J end by 2 bases, with 9 bases between. Germline loops: CDR1 LGHNT, CDR2 FRNRAP. This CDR3 region has 15 residues. This chain's CDR3 is CASGLGGGTYNEQFF. The CDR3, as DNA: TGTGCTAGTGGTTTGGGCGGGGGCACCTACAATGAGCAGTTCTTC.

This clonotype showed up many times. The chain couples TRBV27 to TRBJ2-7; tentatively, D is TRBD1 (6 bases). The length of the CDR3 is 15 residues. V gave up 5 bases and J gave up 4 bases, with 18 bases separating them. From germline, CDR1 is MNHEY and CDR2 SMNVEV (reference sequence). CDR3 residues: CASSKLVGQPYEQYF. The DNA of the CDR3 is TGTGCCAGCAGTAAACTAGTAGGACAGCCTTACGAGCAGTACTTC.

There are many counts of this clonotype. The rearrangement joins TRBV6-1 to TRBJ1-1; D perhaps matches TRBD1 (6 bases). This CDR3 has 15 residues. With 6 bases removed from V and 1 base from J, the gap between germline ends came to 15 bases. Germline V lookup: CDR1 MNHNS, CDR2 SASEGT. The CDR3 bases are TGTGCCAGCAGATGGGGACAAGGGGGGAACACTGAAGCTTTCTTT. Protein product: CASRWGQGGNTEAFF.

This clonotype showed up just a few times. The J gene is TRBJ2-1, the V gene TRBV3-1; no clear D. V shed 1 base and J shed 4 bases, with 5 bases lying between them. This CDR3 spans 13 amino acids. Looked up from germline, CDR1 is LGHDT and CDR2 is YNNKEL (reference sequence). The CDR3 loop reads CASSQVRYNEQFF. CDR3 coding DNA: TGTGCCAGCAGCCAAGTGAGGTACAATGAGCAGTTCTTC.

This clonotype has a count of ten or more. This chain connects TRBV12-3 or TRBV12-4 to TRBJ2-3, with D uncertain. V was pared by 5 bases and J by 1 base, with 10 bases between. The CDR3 totals 14 residues. CDR3 region: CASSLNMGTDTQYF. The CDR3 bases are TGTGCCAGCAGTCTCAACATGGGCACAGATACGCAGTATTTT.

V and J are TRBV5-5 and TRBJ2-5, with D possibly being TRBD1 (6 bases). Germline-derived CDR1 and CDR2 are SGHKS and YYEKEE (reference sequence). The V end was cut by 7 bases, the J end by 0 bases, with 10 bases between. The CDR3 is 13 residues long. CDR3 loop: CASSQGNQETQYF. As DNA, the CDR3 is TGTGCCAGCTCGCAGGGGAACCAAGAGACCCAGTACTTC. Based on the CDR3 plus reference TRBV5-5 and TRBJ2-5, the full variable domain is DAGVTQSPTHLIKTRGQQVTLRCSPISGHKSVSWYQQVLGQGPQFIFQYYEKEERGRGNFPDRFSARQFPNYSSELNVNALLLGDSALYLCASSQGNQETQYFGPGTRLLVL.

Comments on this clonotype: With a much larger clone just one base away, this may be a read error. The chain uses TRBV6-4 and TRBJ2-7; the match to TRBD1 covers 9 bases. The CDR3 is 15 amino acids. The germline CDR1 and CDR2 sequences are MRHNA and SNTAGT. CDR3 nucleotides: TGTGTCAGCAGTACACCGGGACAGGGTACCTACGAGCAGTACTTC. Amino acid sequence: CVSSTPGQGTYEQYF.

This clonotype was picked up many times. This sequence joins TRBV12-5 and TRBJ1-2; TRBD1 agrees at 11 bases. The V segment lost 3 bases and the J segment 3 bases; nucleotides outside the gene matches: 12. This CDR3 comprises 18 residues. CDR1 and CDR2 (germline): LGHNT, FRNRAP. CDR3 coding DNA: TGTGCTAGTGGTTTCGGTCGGGGACAGGGGGATGCGCACTATGGCTACACCTTC. Its translation: CASGFGRGQGDAHYGYTF.

This clonotype was detected many times. This chain links TRBV12-3 or TRBV12-4 with TRBJ2-1, with D tentatively TRBD1 (6 bases). Trimming took 5 bases from V and 10 from J, leaving 9 bases between them. This CDR3 is 11 amino acids long. CDR3 DNA: TGTGCCAGCAGTCTCGGACAGGAGCAGTTCTTC. Its translation: CASSLGQEQFF.

At least ten counts were recorded for this clonotype. This chain connects TRBV28 to TRBJ2-7; D not certain. The CDR3 spans 14 residues. The V end was cut by 3 bases, the J end by 0 bases, with 9 bases between. Germline CDR1 reads MDHEN; CDR2 reads SYDVKM. This CDR3 reads CASSFQFTSYEQYF. CDR3 DNA sequence: TGTGCCAGCAGTTTCCAGTTCACCTCCTACGAGCAGTACTTC.

This clonotype was counted only a few times. One junction end disagrees with the germline gene, perhaps due to a read error. The chain recombines TRBV7-9 with TRBJ2-7, with TRBD1 matching 10 bases. This CDR3 has 17 residues. Germline lookup yields CDR1 SEHNR and CDR2 FQNEAQ (reference sequence). This CDR3 reads CASSTGGDRGRRYEQHF. CDR3 nucleotides: TGTGCCAGCAGCACAGGCGGGGACAGGGGTCGACGGTACGAGCAGCACTTC.

This clonotype appeared a few times. The CDR3, as DNA: TGTGCCAGCAGCCCGGGACAGGGGTGGTCTGAAAAACTGTTTTTT. Its translation: CASSPGQGWSEKLFF. The rearrangement uses TRBV7-9 and TRBJ1-4; 10 nucleotides line up with TRBD1. V shed 5 bases and J 7 bases; nucleotides not matched to a gene: 7. The germline gives CDR1 SEHNR, CDR2 FQNEAQ (reference sequence). The CDR3 is 15 amino acids.

The chain links TRBV19 to TRBJ2-7, with 7 positions matching TRBD1. The CDR3 totals 14 residues. Trimming removed 4 bases from V and 4 bases from J; junction bases left unmatched: 7. Germline CDR1 reads LNHDA; CDR2 reads SQIVND (reference sequence). The chain's CDR3 is CASSTGTALYEQYF. Here the CDR3 DNA reads TGTGCCAGTAGTACCGGGACAGCGTTATACGAGCAGTACTTC.

The chain links TRBV19 to TRBJ1-5, with TRBD1 matching 9 bases. Germline V gene lookup returns CDR1 LNHDA and CDR2 SQIVND (reference sequence). The ends lost 3 bases at V and 5 bases at J; junction bases unmatched: 8. CDR3 length: 16 residues. The CDR3 protein is CASSMSHGTGYQPQHF. The CDR3 nucleotides read TGTGCCAGTAGTATGTCCCACGGGACAGGGTATCAGCCCCAGCATTTT. Drawing the rest from reference TRBV19 and TRBJ1-5, the complete variable domain is DGGITQSPKYLFRKEGQNVTLSCEQNLNHDAMYWYRQDPGQGLRLIYYSQIVNDFQKGDIAEGYSVSREKKESFPLTVTSAQKNPTAFYLCASSMSHGTGYQPQHFGDGTRLSIL.

This clonotype was recorded many times. This rearrangement joins TRBV28 to TRBJ2-3; 10 nucleotides line up with TRBD2. Germline loops: CDR1 MDHEN, CDR2 SYDVKM. Germline trimming cut 3 bases from V and 6 bases from J; bases unmatched to any gene: 12. The CDR3 totals 17 residues. CDR3 nucleotides: TGTGCCAGCAGTTTCAGGCAGCGGGGGGGCTTATGGGATACGCAGTATTTT. Residues: CASSFRQRGGLWDTQYF. Supplemented by reference TRBV28 and TRBJ2-3, the full variable domain reads DVKVTQSSRYLVKRTGEKVFLECVQDMDHENMFWYRQDPGLGLRLIYFSYDVKMKEKGDIPEGYSVSREKKERFSLILESASTNQTSMYLCASSFRQRGGLWDTQYFGPGTRLTVL.

In this sample, this clonotype turned up once. J is TRBJ2-7 and V is TRBV20-1; D is uncertain. Trimming removed 6 bases at V and 5 bases at J, with 8 bases between. The CDR3 covers 10 residues. Germline CDR1 and CDR2: DFQATT and SNEGSKA (reference sequence). The CDR3 region is CSAWAHEQYF. CDR3 in DNA: TGCAGTGCGTGGGCCCACGAGCAGTACTTC.

This clonotype has at least ten counts. This chain connects TRBV5-1 to TRBJ2-3; 8 nucleotides agree with TRBD2. CDR1 and CDR2 (germline): SGHRS, YFSETQ. The CDR3 loop spans 15 amino acids. V shed 5 bases, J shed 0 bases, and the junction held 5 bases outside the gene matches. The CDR3 bases are TGCGCCAGCAGGTCAGCGGGGGTAAGCACAGATACGCAGTATTTT. Amino acid sequence: CASRSAGVSTDTQYF.

V and J are TRBV14 and TRBJ1-6, with TRBD1 matching over 8 bases. The CDR3 runs to 18 residues. The J segment lost 7 bases and the V segment lost 0 bases, leaving 11 bases of the junction unmatched. From germline, CDR1 is SGHDN and CDR2 FVKESK. The DNA of the CDR3 is TGTGCCAGCAGCCAAGATGATACCAGGGGGCGGGGGAATTCACCCCTCCACTTT. Protein product: CASSQDDTRGRGNSPLHF.

This clonotype has at least ten counts. CDR3 region: CASSLSRTFSNQPQHF. The CDR3 bases are TGTGCCAGCAGTTTAAGTCGGACCTTTAGCAATCAGCCCCAGCATTTT. The V call is TRBV12-3 or TRBV12-4, the J call TRBJ1-5; no definite D call. There are 16 residues in the CDR3. V shed 2 bases and J shed 0 bases, with 11 bases lying between them.

This clonotype has a handful of counts. The chain joins TRBV28 to TRBJ2-7; 10 bases align to TRBD2. The CDR3 spans 17 residues. Germline assignment: CDR1 MDHEN and CDR2 SYDVKM. With 6 bases clipped from V and 1 base from J, the junction kept 12 bases outside the gene matches. The CDR3 DNA follows: TGTGCCAGCAGGGACAGGGCCGGGACTAGCGTTTCCTACGAGCAGTACTTC. As protein: CASRDRAGTSVSYEQYF.

This clonotype has ten or more counts. V usage is TRBV10-3 and J usage is TRBJ1-1; 9 positions match TRBD1. The CDR3 contains 16 residues. Germline CDR1 and CDR2: ENHRY and SYGVKD. Germline trimming cut 6 bases from V and 4 bases from J; bases unmatched to any gene: 12. CDR3 protein: CAIRHGTGFEGTEAFF. The CDR3 DNA follows: TGTGCCATCAGACATGGGACAGGGTTCGAAGGCACTGAAGCTTTCTTT.